This entry describes one T cell receptor beta chain. This clone's antigen is unknown. No base quality values were provided; no much bigger clone lies one nucleotide off. The time point tag for this specimen amounts to: cycle 1 day 1 (C1D1), immediately before nivolumab initiation. Every trial patient had relapsed following autologous stem cell transplantation, and prior brentuximab vedotin exposure was what differed among cohorts A, B and C. Using a Miltenyi CD4+ T cell isolation kit, CD4+ T cells were purified from thawed PBMCs through magnetic negative selection. The trial cohort was composed of around 60 patients with relapsed/refractory classical Hodgkin lymphoma, for whom complete response, partial response or progressive disease was recorded as best overall response. Trial patients were treated with single-agent nivolumab in the multi-cohort phase II CheckMate 205 trial. An independent review committee assessed best overall response by applying the 2007 International Working Group response criteria. Trial PBMCs were obtained immediately prior to nivolumab initiation (C1D1) and on therapy at cycle 2 day 1 and cycle 4 day 1. After peripheral blood was drawn into 8 mL Vacutainer Cell Preparation Tubes, PBMCs were isolated by centrifugation and then cryopreserved. Purified CD4+ and CD8+ fractions were prepared only for cases where an additional PBMC sample was available. Magnetically labelled cells were removed on LS columns in a quadroMACS separator, and the flow-through was collected as the purified fraction.

These data belong to a study of PD-1 blockade in classical Hodgkin lymphoma (dated by TCRdb to the early 2020s). Notes on the research overall: Nivolumab dosing was 3 mg/kg intravenously every 2 weeks, continuing until either disease progression or unacceptable toxicity. To define a peripheral blood immune signature of response to PD-1 blockade in classical Hodgkin lymphoma, the study combined TCR beta sequencing with CyTOF.

Here is what the overall study found, with its caveats: Baseline TCR diversity was reported to be lower in newly diagnosed patients than in healthy donors, and even lower in relapsed/refractory patients. Among trial patients, those achieving complete response had baseline diversity similar to that of newly diagnosed patients, while diversity was significantly lower in partial responders and progressors. A significant rise by C4D1 was seen in CD4+ but not CD8+ TCR diversity (p=0.0027 vs p=0.16), with the rise being most apparent in complete responders (p=0.02). Patients starting nivolumab less than 1 year after ASCT had lower diversity and were excluded from later analyses to avoid confounding by immune reconstitution. Only a single clinical trial cohort was studied, and what caused the repertoire differences, possibly disease activity or prior therapy, remained undefined.

The Qiagen DNeasy kit was used to extract genomic DNA both from unsorted PBMCs and from the negatively selected CD4+ and CD8+ fractions. Amplification of TCR beta CDR3 regions was done by immunoSEQ multiplex PCR with primers that anneal to V and J segments. A synthetic immune receptor repertoire was used to minimize amplification bias, and any residual bias was removed computationally once sequencing was done. Turning to the authors' computational methods: Custom Python scripts were used to quantify repertoire diversity as the Shannon entropy index. Unsorted, CD4+ and CD8+ repertoires were examined separately, except in combined analyses, for which CD4+ and CD8+ sequences were merged in silico. A clone was considered expanded if an increase in frequency of at least 2-fold after treatment relative to C1D1 was found, and a pseudocount of 0.5 was applied to clones undetected at baseline. Singleton clones were defined as clones with 0 or 1 copy at C1D1, and non-singleton clones were defined as clones with 2 or more copies. Clones expanded in unsorted samples were assigned a CD4+, CD8+ or unknown annotation through matching of protein sequences in sorted samples from the same patient. Wilcoxon tests on paired samples were used to test diversity changes from C1D1 to C4D1. TCRdb's version of the immuneACCESS table is confined to in-frame rearrangements and falls short of the full clone set. An unresolved V gene accounts for under half of the shortfall where checked; the remainder is of unknown origin. V and J calls and clone size are copied from that table; D and trimming were computed from the DNA. A total of around 23,000 clones appear in this sample, around 83% of them only once. The ten biggest clones cover under 2% of the sample.

The input for sequencing was CD4+ T cells from blood, taken at baseline. The sequence was obtained from a human donor with classical Hodgkin lymphoma.

The DNA sequence is as follows: TGTGCCAGCTCCCCCTACAGGGAAGGAAACACCATATATTTT. The encoded protein is CASSPYREGNTIYF. The chain is assembled from TRBV18 and TRBJ1-3; perhaps TRBD1 is the D gene, with 6 bases matching. The germline V gene sets CDR1 to KGHSH and CDR2 to LQKENI. Trimming takes 6 bases from V and 4 bases from J, and the germline ends sit 13 bases apart. The CDR3 covers 14 residues, taking in both the cysteine and the phenylalanine. Kept here is only the CDR3 DNA, which spans 42 bases and is read in frame from base 1.